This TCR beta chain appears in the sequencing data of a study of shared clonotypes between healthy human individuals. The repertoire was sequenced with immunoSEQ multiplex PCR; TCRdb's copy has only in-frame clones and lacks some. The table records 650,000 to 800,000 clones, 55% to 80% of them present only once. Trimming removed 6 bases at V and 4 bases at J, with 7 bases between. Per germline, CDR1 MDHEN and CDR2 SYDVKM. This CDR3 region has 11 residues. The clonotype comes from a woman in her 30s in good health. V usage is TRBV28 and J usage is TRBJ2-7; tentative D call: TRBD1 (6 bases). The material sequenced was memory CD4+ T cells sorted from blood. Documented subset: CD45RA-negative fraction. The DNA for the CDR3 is TGTGCCAGCAGCAGGGGTTACGAGCAGTACTTC. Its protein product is CASSRGYEQYF.